The present T cell receptor beta chain was sequenced within a study of cytomegalovirus exposure and HLA in healthy donors. This CDR3 has 15 residues. After removal of 2 bases from V and 4 bases from J, the junction contained 8 bases not matched to a gene. CDR1 is LNHNV and CDR2 is YYDKDF in the germline V gene (reference sequence). Primers for the PCR totalled 60 Vbeta and 13 Jbeta. The method was immunoSEQ multiplex PCR; TCRdb's version includes in-frame clones alone and lacks a portion of them. The sample includes about 150,000 clones, around 78% of them seen just once. The sequence was collected from a woman aged 45-59 years in good health and CMV-seropositive. The sample consisted of PBMCs. The rearrangement uses TRBV15 and TRBJ2-7; the match to TRBD1 covers 7 bases. CDR3 sequence reads: CATSRTGAKEYEQYF. In nucleotides, the CDR3 is TGTGCCACCAGCAGAACAGGGGCCAAGGAGTACGAGCAGTACTTC.